A single sample is the source of the 13 T cell receptor beta chains below, sequenced in a study of blood T cell repertoires in COVID-19. The assay was immunoSEQ multiplex PCR, and TCRdb's table has in-frame clones only and misses some. The sample has a few hundred thousand clones, approximately 86% seen once. Material for sequencing was peripheral blood. The receptor set was obtained from a man aged 40-49 years who had recovered from COVID-19.

The V call is TRBV11-2, the J call TRBJ2-7; possible D gene TRBD2, 7 bases. Trimming stripped 3 bases from V and 2 bases from J, with 14 bases between. CDR1 is SGHAT, CDR2 FQNNGV, per germline. The CDR3 has 15 amino acids. CDR3 sequence reads: CASSFEGGTTYEQYF. The CDR3 nucleotides read TGTGCCAGCAGCTTCGAGGGGGGGACTACCTACGAGCAGTACTTC. The full variable domain, completed using reference TRBV11-2 and TRBJ2-7, is EAGVAQSPRYKIIEKRQSVAFWCNPISGHATLYWYQQILGQGPKLLIQFQNNGVVDDSQLPKDRFSAERLKGVDSTLKIQPAKLEDSAVYLCASSFEGGTTYEQYFGPGTRLTVT.

The J gene is TRBJ1-2, the V gene TRBV3-1 (or the pseudogene TRBV3-2); 11 nucleotides line up with TRBD1. With 4 bases clipped from V and 7 bases from J, the junction kept 8 bases outside the gene matches. From germline, CDR1 is LGHDT and CDR2 YNNKEL (reference sequence). The CDR3 has 15 amino acids. CDR3: CASSRAPGQGGGYTF. In DNA, the CDR3 is TGTGCCAGCAGCCGAGCGCCGGGACAGGGGGGTGGCTACACCTTC.

V gene TRBV3-1 (or the pseudogene TRBV3-2) combines with J gene TRBJ1-3; the D gene is possibly TRBD1 (6 bases). V was shortened by 4 bases and J by 4 bases, with 17 bases between the two germline ends. The germline gives CDR1 LGHDT, CDR2 YNNKEL (reference sequence). This CDR3 has 16 amino acids. The CDR3 coding sequence is TGTGCCAGCAGCCGACGAAGGGCAGGGGAAGGAAACACCATATATTTT. Translating gives CASSRRRAGEGNTIYF.

The chain employs TRBV6-2 or TRBV6-3 and TRBJ1-1; tentatively, D is TRBD1 (6 bases). The CDR3 has 12 amino acids. CDR1 is MNHEY, CDR2 SVGEGT, per germline. V lost 6 bases to trimming and J lost 7 bases, with 12 bases between them. The DNA of the CDR3 is TGTGCCAGCAGCTGGGGGCAGTTTGAAGCTTTCTTT. This encodes CASSWGQFEAFF.

The chain carries TRBV10-3 and TRBJ1-3; D gene unclear. Germline assignment: CDR1 ENHRY and CDR2 SYGVKD. CDR3 length: 13 amino acids. Deletions cut 4 bases from V and 6 bases from J, with 10 bases between. The CDR3 nucleotides read TGTGCCATCAGTGTAGATCCATCAAACACCATATATTTT. Translating it yields CAISVDPSNTIYF.

This rearrangement joins TRBV5-1 to TRBJ2-7, with 10 bases that match TRBD1. The CDR3 is 16 amino acids. From germline, CDR1 is SGHRS and CDR2 YFSETQ. V dropped 4 bases and J dropped 1; count of bases not matched to a gene: 8. CDR3 loop: CASSGDRGGISYEQYF. Written as DNA, the CDR3 is TGCGCCAGCAGCGGGGACAGGGGTGGGATTTCCTACGAGCAGTACTTC.

The CDR3 DNA is TGTGCCAGCAGCCCCTCCGGGGAGCTGTTTTTT. It codes for CASSPSGELFF. The V call is TRBV7-2, the J call TRBJ2-2; D uncertain. CDR1 is SGHTA, CDR2 FQGNSA, per germline. Trimming removed 5 bases from V and 6 bases from J, with 4 bases in between. The CDR3 consists of 11 residues.

In this sample, this clone turned up once. The chain combines TRBV19 with TRBJ1-5, with 8 bases matching TRBD1. V shed 7 bases and J 3 bases; nucleotides not matched to a gene: 14. This CDR3 has 17 amino acids. CDR1 LNHDA and CDR2 SQIVND come from the germline V gene (reference sequence). This CDR3 is CASTPLGPGGPNQPQHF. DNA of the CDR3: TGTGCCAGTACCCCACTGGGGCCAGGGGGCCCCAATCAGCCCCAGCATTTT.

The count of this clone is one. The chain couples TRBV3-1 (or the pseudogene TRBV3-2) to TRBJ1-4; D is possibly TRBD1 (6 bases). Trimming removed 3 bases at V and 7 bases at J, with 18 bases between. This CDR3 contains 16 residues. Germline V gene sequence: CDR1 LGHDT, CDR2 YNNKEL (reference sequence). The DNA for the CDR3 is TGTGCCAGCAGCCATGTGACGGGGGGCGGGGTTGAAAAACTGTTTTTT. Encoded protein: CASSHVTGGGVEKLFF.

The chain has TRBV29-1 and TRBJ1-3, with D maybe TRBD1 (6 bases). Germline V gene lookup returns CDR1 SQVTM and CDR2 ANQGSEA. The CDR3 extends over 15 amino acids. V was pared by 8 bases and J by 4 bases, with 21 bases between. CDR3 nucleotides: TGCAGCATCGAAACTTGGGGGCAGGGAGGAAACACCATATATTTT. Protein sequence: CSIETWGQGGNTIYF.

V and J are TRBV19 and TRBJ2-7, with TRBD1 as a possible D gene (6 bases). V lost 6 bases to trimming and J lost 2 bases, with 14 bases between them. CDR3 length: 14 residues. Germline V lookup: CDR1 LNHDA, CDR2 SQIVND (reference sequence). Here the CDR3 reads CASRADSSAYEQYF. The CDR3 bases are TGTGCCAGTAGGGCGGACAGTTCCGCCTACGAGCAGTACTTC.

The chain carries TRBV5-6 and TRBJ1-2; the D gene is possibly TRBD1 (6 bases). Germline V gene data show CDR1 as SGHDT and CDR2 as YYEEEE. Trimming removed 4 bases from V and 4 bases from J, with 14 bases in between. The CDR3 is 14 residues long. CDR3 in amino acids: CASSMDSLGYGYTF. The CDR3 nucleotides read TGTGCCAGCAGCATGGACAGCCTCGGCTATGGCTACACCTTC.

This clone has ten or more counts. CDR3 sequence reads: CASSRAGAASSSYEQYF. As DNA, the CDR3 is TGTGCCAGCAGCCGGGCGGGGGCCGCCAGTAGCTCCTACGAGCAGTACTTC. This chain uses TRBV7-8 with TRBJ2-7, with a possible D match to TRBD2 (7 bases). V shed 5 bases and J shed 0 bases, with 20 bases lying between them. This CDR3 comprises 17 residues. Per the germline V gene, CDR1 is SGHVS and CDR2 is FQNEAQ. Using reference TRBV7-8 and TRBJ2-7 for the parts outside the CDR3, the full variable domain is GAGVSQSPRYKVAKRGQDVALRCDPISGHVSLFWYQQALGQGPEFLTYFQNEAQLDKSGLPSDRFFAERPEGSVSTLKIQRTQQEDSAVYLCASSRAGAASSSYEQYFGPGTRLTVT.